The 10 T cell receptor beta chains below come from one sample, sequenced in a study of CD8 T cells in Susac syndrome. The RNA, about 0.5 to 1 ug, was put through reverse transcription using random hexamers. TCRdb itself ran the immunoSEQ multiplex PCR reads through MiXCR, one entry per CDR3 protein. This table holds 250,000 to 300,000 distinct CDR3 sequences, over 75% found once. Material for sequencing was CD8+ T cells from PBMCs. Source of these receptors: a human donor with multiple sclerosis.

A few counts support this clonotype. The V gene is TRBV4-1, the J gene TRBJ1-1; 7 nucleotides line up with TRBD1. Germline V CDR1 and CDR2: MGHRA, YSYEKL. The CDR3 totals 17 residues. The junction had 7 bases not matched to a gene; V was cut back by 0 bases and J by 0 bases. CDR3 bases: TGCGCCAGCAGCCAAGAAACCCGGGACAGTCTGAACACTGAAGCTTTCTTT. It translates to CASSQETRDSLNTEAFF.

This clonotype was seen a handful of times. The chain combines TRBV7-6 with TRBJ1-5, with D unresolved. The CDR3 is 15 residues long. V was trimmed by 1 base and J by 0 bases, leaving 7 bases between them. The germline V gene encodes CDR1 SGHVS and CDR2 FNYEAQ. CDR3 loop: CASSLDTYSNQPQHF. The CDR3 coding sequence is TGTGCCAGCAGCTTAGACACCTATAGCAATCAGCCCCAGCATTTT. The full variable domain, completed using reference TRBV7-6 and TRBJ1-5, is GAGVSQSPRYKVTKRGQDVALRCDPISGHVSLYWYRQALGQGPEFLTYFNYEAQQDKSGLPNDRFSAERPEGSISTLTIQRTEQRDSAMYRCASSLDTYSNQPQHFGDGTRLSIL.

The chain combines TRBV12-3 or TRBV12-4 with TRBJ1-3; maybe TRBD1 (5 bases). Deletions cut 6 bases from V and 3 bases from J, with 21 bases between. This CDR3 is built from 17 residues. As DNA, the CDR3 is TGTGCCAGCAGCCCGGGGGTGGTGCGGGTTGTTGGAAACACCATATATTTT. This translates into CASSPGVVRVVGNTIYF.

This clonotype was observed once. This sequence joins TRBV27 and TRBJ2-1; D unclear. This CDR3 is 16 amino acids long. V was cut by 6 bases and J by 3 bases, with 18 bases left in between. Germline-derived CDR1 and CDR2 are MNHEY and SMNVEV (reference sequence). CDR3 DNA: TGTGCCAGCAGGGAAGACTCCCTGGATGTCTACAATGAGCAGTTCTTC. Protein product: CASREDSLDVYNEQFF.

This clonotype appeared a single time. This CDR3 reads CASSSTTSGRALTYNEQFF. The DNA for the CDR3 is TGTGCCAGCAGCTCAACCACTAGCGGGAGGGCCCTCACCTACAATGAGCAGTTCTTC. The chain employs TRBV7-9 and TRBJ2-1; 13 nucleotides match TRBD2. The V segment lost 4 bases and the J segment 2 bases; nucleotides outside the gene matches: 11. CDR1 is SEHNR and CDR2 is FQNEAQ in the germline V gene (reference sequence). The CDR3 covers 19 residues.

The chain has TRBV5-4 and TRBJ1-5, with D hard to call. V lost 2 bases and J lost 7, with 13 bases in between. This CDR3 has 14 residues. CDR1 SGHNT and CDR2 YYREEE come from the germline V gene (reference sequence). CDR3 nucleotides: TGTGCCAGCAGCTTTCGTGGGGATGGCCAGCCCCAGCATTTT. It translates to CASSFRGDGQPQHF.

Only a few counts were recorded for this clonotype. CDR3 protein: CASSLGRWPDYGYTF. The CDR3 DNA reads as TGTGCCAGCAGTTTAGGCCGTTGGCCCGACTATGGCTACACCTTC. V gene TRBV12-3 or TRBV12-4 combines with J gene TRBJ1-2; D is uncertain. V lost 1 base, J lost 3 bases, and 12 bases lay in between. The CDR3 totals 15 residues.

The gene calls are TRBV27 and TRBJ2-3, with a possible D match to TRBD2 (6 bases). V was pared by 7 bases and J by 4 bases, with 21 bases between. Germline lookup yields CDR1 MNHEY and CDR2 SMNVEV (reference sequence). The CDR3 extends over 16 amino acids. CDR3 in DNA: TGTGCCAGCATGCTAACGGTTTCGCGGGGTCCAGATACGCAGTATTTT. Translated: CASMLTVSRGPDTQYF.

This chain connects TRBV6-6 to TRBJ2-7; 10 nucleotides align to TRBD1. The ends lost 4 bases at V and 2 bases at J; junction bases unmatched: 8. This CDR3 contains 16 residues. CDR1 and CDR2 from the germline V gene are MNHNY and SVGAGI (reference sequence). CDR3 in amino acids: CASSSRPGTGAYEQYF. The CDR3 DNA follows: TGTGCCAGCAGTTCCCGTCCGGGGACAGGGGCCTACGAGCAGTACTTC.

This clonotype was observed a single time. The gene calls are TRBV10-3 and TRBJ2-7; D is perhaps TRBD2 (6 bases). CDR1 and CDR2 (germline): ENHRY, SYGVKD. The ends were cut back, 0 bases at V and 3 bases at J, with 12 bases in the middle. This CDR3 is built from 15 residues. CDR3 in amino acids: CAISESIGLNYEQYF. In DNA form, the CDR3 reads TGTGCCATCAGTGAGTCGATCGGACTAAACTACGAGCAGTACTTC.